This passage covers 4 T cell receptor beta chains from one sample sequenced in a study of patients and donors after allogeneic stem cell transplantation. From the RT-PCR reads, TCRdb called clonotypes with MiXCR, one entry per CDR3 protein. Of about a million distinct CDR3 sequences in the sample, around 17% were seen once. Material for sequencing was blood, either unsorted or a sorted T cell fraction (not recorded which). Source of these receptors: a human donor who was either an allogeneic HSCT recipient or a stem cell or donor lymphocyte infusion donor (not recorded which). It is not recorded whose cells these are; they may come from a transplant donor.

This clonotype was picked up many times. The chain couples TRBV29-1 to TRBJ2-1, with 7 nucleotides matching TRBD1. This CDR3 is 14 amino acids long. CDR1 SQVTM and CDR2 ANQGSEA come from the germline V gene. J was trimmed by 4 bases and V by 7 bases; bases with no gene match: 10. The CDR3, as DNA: TGCAGCGCCCAACAGGGGTCGGGATACAATGAGCAGTTCTTC. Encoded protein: CSAQQGSGYNEQFF.

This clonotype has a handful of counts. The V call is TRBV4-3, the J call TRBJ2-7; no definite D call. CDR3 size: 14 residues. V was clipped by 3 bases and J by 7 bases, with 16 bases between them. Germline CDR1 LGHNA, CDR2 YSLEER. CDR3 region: CASSHRTLRREQYF. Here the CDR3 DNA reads TGCGCCAGCAGCCACAGGACGTTGAGACGGGAGCAGTACTTC.

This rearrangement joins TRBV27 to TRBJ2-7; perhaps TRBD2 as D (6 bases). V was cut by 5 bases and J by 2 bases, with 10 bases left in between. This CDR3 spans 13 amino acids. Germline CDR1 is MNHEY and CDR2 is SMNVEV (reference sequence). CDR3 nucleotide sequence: TGTGCCAGCAGTCGTGGGAGGACCTACGAGCAGTACTTC. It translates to CASSRGRTYEQYF.

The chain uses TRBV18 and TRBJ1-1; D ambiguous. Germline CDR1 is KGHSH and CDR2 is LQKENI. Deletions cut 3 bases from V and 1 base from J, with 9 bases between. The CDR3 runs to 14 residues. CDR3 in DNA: TGTGCCAGCTCACCGGTTGGGTCGAACACTGAAGCTTTCTTT. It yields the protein CASSPVGSNTEAFF.